Described below is a single T cell receptor (beta chain) sequence and its context. The record originates from a study of T-cell reconstitution after alpha-beta-depleted transplantation in children. Unique molecular identifiers were incorporated into the prepared TCRbeta library. TCRdb ran MiXCR on the PCR reads and lists one entry per CDR3 protein. The sample records nearly 550,000 distinct CDR3 sequences, around 20% being singletons. The CDR3 spans 12 residues. Trimming removed 4 bases at V and 3 bases at J, with 10 bases between. From germline, CDR1 is SQVTM and CDR2 ANQGSEA. This receptor was identified in a human donor who donated a stem cell graft to a child with acute lymphoblastic leukemia. This material consisted of PBMCs from the stem cell graft donor, taken from the stem cell graft. This chain uses TRBV29-1 with TRBJ2-7, with unresolved D. Written as DNA, the CDR3 is TGCAGCGTTGTGGGGAACAACTACGAGCAGTACTTC. Translation: CSVVGNNYEQYF.